The TCR beta chain described here comes from a study of metastatic and nonmetastatic thyroid tumors. TCRdb reanalyzed the PCR reads with MiXCR. The sample lists 35,000 to 40,000 clones; about 26% were seen once. Looked up from germline, CDR1 is MNHNS and CDR2 is SASEGT. CDR3 length: 17 residues. Nobody among the patients had been given any treatment before thyroid surgery. With respect to this clone: Germline and junction disagree at one end, which may indicate a read error.

The origin of this receptor is a male donor with papillary thyroid cancer or a benign thyroid nodule (not recorded which). Some clones in this sample may be carry-over from other donors' samples. The chain combines TRBV6-1 with TRBJ1-3, with D possibly being TRBD1 (5 bases). Sample: blood. CDR3 in DNA: TGTGCCAGCAGTGAAGCGCTCTTGGGACGGATGGGAAACGCCATATATTTT. Amino acids: CASSEALLGRMGNAIYF.